The 26 T cell receptor beta chains presented below share a single source sample, sequenced in a study of cytomegalovirus exposure and HLA in healthy donors. PCR involved 60 Vbeta and 13 Jbeta primers. Some clones are missing from TCRdb's copy, which holds only in-frame ones; the method was immunoSEQ multiplex PCR. There are 140,000 to 150,000 clones in the sample; roughly three quarters occur only once, and 6.7% lies in the top ten. The specimen sequenced was PBMCs. The receptors originated from a woman between 40 and 55 years old in good health and CMV-seropositive.

The chain joins TRBV6-5 to TRBJ1-1; 7 bases agree with TRBD1. Unmatched junction bases numbered 10, after V lost 5 bases and J lost 4 bases. This CDR3 is 15 amino acids long. Germline lookup yields CDR1 MNHEY and CDR2 SVGAGI. The CDR3 region has the DNA TGTGCCAGCAGTAGAGATTACAGGGGCGGCACTGAAGCTTTCTTT. It yields the protein CASSRDYRGGTEAFF.

Only a few counts were recorded for this clone. The chain uses TRBV6-1 and TRBJ1-5, with D uncertain. V was pared by 4 bases and J by 3 bases, with 13 bases between. The CDR3 covers 15 residues. Germline assignment: CDR1 MNHNS and CDR2 SASEGT. The DNA of the CDR3 is TGTGCCAGCAGTGGATGGCCATACCCCAATCAGCCCCAGCATTTT. This gives the protein CASSGWPYPNQPQHF.

This rearrangement joins TRBV4-1 to TRBJ2-1; 8 bases agree with TRBD2. The CDR3 spans 16 residues. CDR1 is MGHRA and CDR2 is YSYEKL in the germline V gene. The V and J ends lost 3 bases and 5 bases, in that order; junction bases with no gene match: 9. This CDR3 reads CASSQGRGGKNNEQFF. In DNA form, the CDR3 reads TGCGCCAGCAGCCAGGGACGGGGGGGGAAAAACAATGAGCAGTTCTTC.

DNA for the CDR3: TGTGCCAGCAGCCCCTCGACGGGGTCCTCTGAAGCTTTCTTT. It specifies CASSPSTGSSEAFF. This chain uses TRBV6-5 with TRBJ1-1, with D unclear. Between the trimmed V and J ends, which lost 6 bases and 6 bases, there was a span of 17 bases. The CDR3 totals 14 residues. From germline, CDR1 is MNHEY and CDR2 SVGAGI.

V and J are TRBV27 and TRBJ2-1; 10 nucleotides align to TRBD1. The ends lost 3 bases at V and 9 bases at J; junction bases unmatched: 11. The V gene's germline CDR1 is MNHEY and CDR2 SMNVEV (reference sequence). This CDR3 is built from 16 residues. The CDR3 nucleotides are TGTGCCAGCAGTTTGCGGACCGGGACAGGGGACCCTGAGCAGTTCTTC. Translation: CASSLRTGTGDPEQFF.

The gene calls are TRBV27 and TRBJ1-5; 7 bases line up with TRBD1. Per the germline V gene, CDR1 is MNHEY and CDR2 is SMNVEV (reference sequence). The CDR3 runs 15 residues. The trim removed 2 bases at V and 8 bases at J, leaving 9 bases unmatched. The CDR3, as DNA: TGTGCCAGCAGTTTAGCCTCGGACAGGTATAAGCCCCAGCATTTT. This gives the protein CASSLASDRYKPQHF.

This clone came up once. The chain is built from TRBV11-2 and TRBJ2-5; TRBD2 might be the D (5 bases). This CDR3 region has 15 residues. Germline CDR1 is SGHAT and CDR2 is FQNNGV. The germline V and J ends were trimmed by 3 bases and 0 bases, with 11 bases remaining between them. CDR3 amino acids: CASSFIPGDQETQYF. The CDR3 nucleotides read TGTGCCAGCAGCTTTATCCCCGGGGACCAAGAGACCCAGTACTTC.

This clone was observed once. The chain combines TRBV4-1 with TRBJ2-3; 8 bases are a match to TRBD2. The V and J ends lost 0 bases and 2 bases, in that order; junction bases with no gene match: 10. Germline-derived CDR1 and CDR2 are MGHRA and YSYEKL. The CDR3 totals 18 residues. The CDR3 nucleotides read TGCGCCAGCAGCCAAGATGGTAGGGCGGGGGGCACCACAGATACGCAGTATTTT. Amino acids: CASSQDGRAGGTTDTQYF.

The J gene is TRBJ1-1, the V gene TRBV19, with D perhaps matching TRBD1 (6 bases). CDR3 length equals 13 residues. The ends were cut back, 6 bases at V and 3 bases at J, with 11 bases in the middle. The germline V gene has CDR1 LNHDA and CDR2 SQIVND (reference sequence). The CDR3: CASSMGHYTEAFF. CDR3 in DNA: TGTGCCAGTAGCATGGGACACTACACTGAAGCTTTCTTT.

The chain employs TRBV10-3 and TRBJ1-1; D is unclear. Germline CDR1 ENHRY, CDR2 SYGVKD. V gave up 4 bases and J gave up 1 base, with 4 bases separating them. The CDR3 totals 12 residues. This CDR3 is CAISGANTEAFF. The CDR3 DNA is TGTGCCATCAGTGGCGCGAACACTGAAGCTTTCTTT.

This clone was picked up a small number of times. The genes are TRBV5-1 and TRBJ2-5; TRBD1 matches 8 bases. The DNA end favors TRBJ2-7, so the J call may be wrong. Germline CDR1 and CDR2: SGHRS and YFSETQ. The CDR3 is 14 residues long. The CDR3 sequence is CASSNQGAPHEQYF. The CDR3 DNA reads TGCGCCAGCAGCAACCAGGGGGCCCCCCACGAGCAGTACTTC.

The V gene is TRBV28, the J gene TRBJ2-2; the match to TRBD2 covers 11 bases. CDR1 and CDR2 (germline): MDHEN, SYDVKM. The CDR3 runs 15 residues. With V trimmed by 6 bases and J by 7 bases, 7 bases remained unmatched. CDR3 coding DNA: TGTGCCAGCAGGAATAGCGGGGGGGCCTTCGGGGAGCTGTTTTTT. Translation gives CASRNSGGAFGELFF.

V and J are TRBV5-1 and TRBJ1-1; possibly TRBD1 for D (5 bases). The CDR3 contains 15 residues. Per the germline V gene, CDR1 is SGHRS and CDR2 is YFSETQ. The V end was cut by 4 bases, the J end by 1 base, with 14 bases between. The CDR3, as DNA: TGCGCCAGCAGCCAGGGCGGCAGTACGAACACTGAAGCTTTCTTT. This translates into CASSQGGSTNTEAFF. The full variable domain, completed using reference TRBV5-1 and TRBJ1-1, is KAGVTQTPRYLIKTRGQQVTLSCSPISGHRSVSWYQQTPGQGLQFLFEYFSETQRNKGNFPGRFSGRQFSNSRSEMNVSTLELGDSALYLCASSQGGSTNTEAFFGQGTRLTVV.

This chain connects TRBV5-1 to TRBJ2-7; TRBD2 might be the D (6 bases). Germline lookup yields CDR1 SGHRS and CDR2 YFSETQ. This CDR3 is 15 amino acids long. Trimming shortened V by 6 bases and J by 3 bases, and 19 bases separated the two germline ends. The CDR3 region is CASTPGLGLIYEQYF. The CDR3 nucleotides read TGCGCCAGCACCCCCGGGCTGGGACTGATCTACGAGCAGTACTTC.

The chain employs TRBV6-5 and TRBJ2-4; 7 nucleotides agree with TRBD2. The CDR3 is made up of 13 amino acids. Germline CDR1 reads MNHEY; CDR2 reads SVGAGI. V lost 9 bases to trimming and J lost 2 bases; unmatched junction nucleotides: 4. The CDR3 region has the DNA TGTGCCAGGAAGCGGGGACCCAAAAACATTCAGTACTTC. Its translation: CARKRGPKNIQYF.

The V gene is TRBV29-1, the J gene TRBJ2-1, with TRBD1 matching 7 bases. Per the germline V gene, CDR1 is SQVTM and CDR2 is ANQGSEA. The CDR3 totals 13 residues. Unmatched junction bases numbered 4, after V lost 2 bases and J lost 6 bases. CDR3 nucleotide sequence: TGCAGCGTTGAAAGGGACAGACGCAATGAGCAGTTCTTC. This sequence encodes CSVERDRRNEQFF.

The V and J genes are TRBV7-9 and TRBJ2-5; D perhaps matches TRBD1 (6 bases). V was clipped by 5 bases and J by 2 bases, with 15 bases between them. Germline V gene sequence: CDR1 SEHNR, CDR2 FQNEAQ (reference sequence). The CDR3 sequence is 15 residues long. The CDR3 region is CASSPSGTRQETQYF. The DNA for the CDR3 is TGTGCCAGCAGCCCCTCCGGGACAAGACAAGAGACCCAGTACTTC.

The gene calls are TRBV28 and TRBJ1-1; 8 nucleotides match TRBD1. The length of the CDR3 is 14 residues. Germline CDR1 and CDR2: MDHEN and SYDVKM. V was clipped by 6 bases and J by 4 bases; unmatched bases: 7. The DNA of the CDR3 is TGTGCCAGCAGGAAGACAGGGGTGAGCACTGAAGCTTTCTTT. It codes for CASRKTGVSTEAFF.

The chain is built from TRBV28 and TRBJ2-3, with D unclear. In germline, CDR1 is MDHEN, CDR2 SYDVKM. This CDR3 is 13 amino acids long. Trimming removed 6 bases at V and 8 bases at J, with 15 bases between. CDR3 in amino acids: CASSPFSLGTQYF. The CDR3 DNA is TGTGCCAGCAGCCCTTTTTCCCTAGGTACGCAGTATTTT. Variable domain in full (rest from reference TRBV28 and TRBJ2-3): DVKVTQSSRYLVKRTGEKVFLECVQDMDHENMFWYRQDPGLGLRLIYFSYDVKMKEKGDIPEGYSVSREKKERFSLILESASTNQTSMYLCASSPFSLGTQYFGPGTRLTVL.

The chain uses TRBV2 and TRBJ1-2; D is perhaps TRBD1 (6 bases). CDR3 length: 13 residues. Germline V gene sequence: CDR1 SNHLY, CDR2 FYNNEI. Trimming removed 4 bases from V and 4 bases from J, with 10 bases in between. CDR3 nucleotides: TGTGCCAGCAGTGGACAGGTGGGCTATGGCTACACCTTC. This gives the protein CASSGQVGYGYTF.

This clone was seen only a few times. The chain couples TRBV30 to TRBJ2-2; tentatively, D is TRBD1 (6 bases). The germline V and J ends were trimmed by 3 bases and 5 bases, with 10 bases remaining between them. Germline loops: CDR1 GTSNPN, CDR2 SVGIG (reference sequence). The length of the CDR3 is 13 residues. Here the CDR3 reads CAWRPQGTGELFF. CDR3 nucleotides: TGTGCCTGGAGACCACAGGGTACCGGGGAGCTGTTTTTT.

This clone was observed a few times. An end of the junction does not agree with germline; a read error may underlie this. This chain links TRBV7-9 with TRBJ2-3; 7 nucleotides align to TRBD2. This CDR3 has 13 amino acids. Per the germline V gene, CDR1 is SEHNR and CDR2 is FQNEAQ (reference sequence). The CDR3 is CSSGERGTDTQYF. As DNA, the CDR3 is TGTTCCAGCGGGGAGAGGGGCACAGATACGCAGTATTTT.

The sample holds one count of this clone. The chain joins TRBV28 to TRBJ1-2, with 7 positions matching TRBD1. Germline values: CDR1 MDHEN, CDR2 SYDVKM. The CDR3 consists of 13 residues. Trimming at V came to 5 bases and at J to 4 bases, leaving 4 bases not matched to a gene. CDR3 in DNA: TGTGCCAGCAGTGCGGGACAGAGCTATGGCTACACCTTC. It specifies CASSAGQSYGYTF.

This chain links TRBV5-1 with TRBJ2-5; 9 bases agree with TRBD2. There are 15 residues in the CDR3. Germline CDR1 reads SGHRS; CDR2 reads YFSETQ. Trimming took 6 bases from V and 2 from J; bases not matched to a gene: 8. CDR3: CASTPGLAGQETQYF. As DNA, the CDR3 is TGCGCCAGCACCCCCGGGCTAGCGGGACAAGAGACCCAGTACTTC.

The genes are TRBV27 and TRBJ2-5; TRBD1 aligns across 8 bases. The J call may be incorrect, as the DNA end agrees better with TRBJ2-7. Per germline, CDR1 MNHEY and CDR2 SMNVEV (reference sequence). This CDR3 spans 15 amino acids. CDR3 nucleotides: TGTGCCAGCAGTTTAACCGGACAGGGTTACCACGAGCAGTACTTC. Residues: CASSLTGQGYHEQYF.

With regard to this clone: Additional DNA sequences in this sample encode the identical CDR3. This chain joins TRBV10-3 and TRBJ2-2; 9 positions match TRBD2. The CDR3 extends over 18 amino acids. After removal of 2 bases from V and 0 bases from J, the junction contained 7 bases not matched to a gene. Germline assignment: CDR1 ENHRY and CDR2 SYGVKD. The CDR3 sequence is CAISERASGVTNTGELFF. The CDR3 DNA reads as TGTGCCATCAGTGAGAGGGCTAGCGGGGTGACGAACACCGGGGAGCTGTTTTTT.